This entry is about one TCR beta chain. Its antigen is as yet unknown. This entry belongs to a study of T-cell memory formation after mild COVID-19. Turning to the study itself: The study found TCR clusters largely donor specific. Study results and limitations: CD4+ bias marked clones expanding day 15 to 37, unlike balanced contracting clones. Cross-reactive memory seemingly joined, as some responding clones were found in pre-infection memory.

The CDR3 is 13 amino acids. The ends were cut back, 2 bases at V and 0 bases at J, with 7 bases in the middle. Per the germline V gene, CDR1 is GTSNPN and CDR2 is SVGIG (reference sequence). 5'RACE with constant-segment primers yielded barcoded, UMI-tagged TCR alpha and TCR beta cDNA libraries. TCRdb processed the 5' RACE reads anew with MiXCR; each CDR3 protein has one entry. This table holds a few hundred thousand distinct CDR3 sequences, around an eighth found once. Specimen: PBMCs or a T cell subset sorted from them (not recorded which). The TCR sequence derives from a man between 18 and 35 years old who had mild COVID-19 (a few samples of this study predate the infection). Cell type and time point are not known. This sequence joins TRBV30 and TRBJ1-1; D unclear. The DNA for the CDR3 is TGTGCCTGGAGTAAAGGGATGAACACTGAAGCTTTCTTT. Translated: CAWSKGMNTEAFF.